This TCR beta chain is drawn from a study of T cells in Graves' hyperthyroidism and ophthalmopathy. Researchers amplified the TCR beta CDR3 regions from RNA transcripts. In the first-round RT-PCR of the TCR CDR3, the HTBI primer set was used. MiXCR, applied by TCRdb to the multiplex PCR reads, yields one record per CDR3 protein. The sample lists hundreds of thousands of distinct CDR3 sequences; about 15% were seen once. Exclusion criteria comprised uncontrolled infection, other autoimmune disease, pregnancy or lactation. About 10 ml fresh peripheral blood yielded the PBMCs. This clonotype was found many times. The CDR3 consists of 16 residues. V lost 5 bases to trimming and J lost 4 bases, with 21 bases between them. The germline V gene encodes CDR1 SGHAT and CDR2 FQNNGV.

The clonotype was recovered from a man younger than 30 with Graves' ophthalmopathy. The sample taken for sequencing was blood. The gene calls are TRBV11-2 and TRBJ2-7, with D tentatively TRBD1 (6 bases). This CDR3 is CASSPRLGLGGYEQYF. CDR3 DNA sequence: TGTGCCAGCAGCCCCCGTTTGGGGCTAGGGGGTTACGAGCAGTACTTC.